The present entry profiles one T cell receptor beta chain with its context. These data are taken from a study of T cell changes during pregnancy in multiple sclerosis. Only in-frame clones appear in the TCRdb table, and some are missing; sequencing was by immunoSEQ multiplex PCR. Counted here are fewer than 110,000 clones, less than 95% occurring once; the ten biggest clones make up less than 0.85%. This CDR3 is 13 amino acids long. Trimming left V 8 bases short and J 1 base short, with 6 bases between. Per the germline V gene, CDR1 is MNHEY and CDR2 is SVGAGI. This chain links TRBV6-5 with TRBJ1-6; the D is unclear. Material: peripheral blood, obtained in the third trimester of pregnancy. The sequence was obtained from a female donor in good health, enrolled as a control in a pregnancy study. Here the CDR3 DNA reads TGTGCCAGCCAGGTATCCTATAATTCACCCCTCCACTTT. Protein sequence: CASQVSYNSPLHF.